The clone carrying this T cell receptor (beta chain) was seen a handful of times. This specimen comes from a study of shared clonotypes between healthy human individuals. Naive CD8 isolation took CD45RO-negative cells positively selected for CCR7 and excluded terminally differentiated effector memory CD45RA+ cells. Losses at the gene ends were 1 base for V and 5 bases for J; bases not matched to a gene: 8. There are 15 residues in the CDR3. The germline V gene encodes CDR1 SEHNR and CDR2 FQNEAQ (reference sequence). Some clones are missing from TCRdb's copy, which holds only in-frame ones; the method was immunoSEQ multiplex PCR. This table has about 2 million clones, approximately 95% appearing once.

Sequenced material: naive CD8+ T cells sorted from blood. This clonotype originated in a man aged 18 to 30 in good health. The rearrangement uses TRBV7-9 and TRBJ2-7; 7 bases match TRBD1. DNA of the CDR3: TGTGCCAGCAGCTTAGATCCGGACAGGCCCCACGAGCAGTACTTC. Translated, it gives CASSLDPDRPHEQYF.